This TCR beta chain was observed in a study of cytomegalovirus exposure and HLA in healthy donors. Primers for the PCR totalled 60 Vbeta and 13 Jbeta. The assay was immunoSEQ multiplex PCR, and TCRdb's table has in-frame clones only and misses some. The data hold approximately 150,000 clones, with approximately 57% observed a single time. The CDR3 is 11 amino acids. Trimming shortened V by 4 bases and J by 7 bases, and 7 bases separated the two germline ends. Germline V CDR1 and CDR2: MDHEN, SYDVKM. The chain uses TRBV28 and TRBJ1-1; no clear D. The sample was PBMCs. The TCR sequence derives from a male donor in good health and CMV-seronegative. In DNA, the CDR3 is TGTGCCAGCAGTTCCACTATTGAAGCTTTCTTT. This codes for CASSSTIEAFF.